Sequencing of this TCR beta chain was carried out in a study of blood T cell repertoires in COVID-19. Study in general: Material from acute and convalescent COVID-19 was sourced from the United States, Italy and Spain. Sample material is recorded as cDNA or gDNA derived from T cells, B-cell-depleted T cells, or PBMCs.

CDR1 SGHTA and CDR2 FQGTGA come from the germline V gene. The V end lost 5 bases, the J end lost 5 bases, and 16 bases lay between the germline ends. This CDR3 spans 15 amino acids. In the original analysis: Using reference gene primer amplification, nucleated cell counts were estimated. Using immunoSEQ multiplex PCR, the repertoire was profiled, and TCRdb retains in-frame clones only, with some absent. That table supplies the V and J calls and clone size; D and trimming were determined from the DNA. This sample carries some 150,000 clones, 70% to 80% of them seen once, and the ten largest clones take more than 8.5%.

The clonotype was recovered from a woman aged 50 to 60 with active or convalescent COVID-19. Material: peripheral blood. The genes are TRBV7-3 and TRBJ2-1, with a weak D call TRBD2 (5 bases). The CDR3 coding sequence is TGTGCCAGCAGCCCGAAGGGTCTAGCTGACAATGAGCAGTTCTTC. This gives the protein CASSPKGLADNEQFF.